The 25 T cell receptor beta chains below were found in one sample sequenced in a study of blood T cell repertoires in COVID-19. TCRdb keeps only in-frame clones here, not all; method: immunoSEQ multiplex PCR. This sample has some 89,000 clones, with 90% found just once. Sequenced input: peripheral blood. Source of these receptors: a man aged 60 to 69 with acute or convalescent COVID-19.

V usage is TRBV11-2 and J usage is TRBJ1-1; 7 nucleotides agree with TRBD1. Germline V gene sequence: CDR1 SGHAT, CDR2 FQNNGV. The CDR3 runs 15 residues. The J segment lost 1 base and the V segment lost 3 bases, leaving 5 bases of the junction unmatched. CDR3 region: CASSFRTGRNTEAFF. The CDR3 coding sequence is TGTGCCAGCAGCTTCCGGACAGGCCGGAACACTGAAGCTTTCTTT.

This clone was picked up a small number of times. This chain joins TRBV10-2 and TRBJ2-3, with 8 bases that match TRBD2. CDR1 WSHSY and CDR2 SAAADI come from the germline V gene. The junction had 4 bases not matched to a gene; V was cut back by 4 bases and J by 1 base. The length of the CDR3 is 15 residues. The CDR3 bases are TGCGCCAGCAGTGGAGTGACTAGCGGCACAGATACGCAGTATTTT. Translated: CASSGVTSGTDTQYF.

This clone appeared a few times. V is TRBV25-1 and J is TRBJ2-5; no firm D call. Germline values: CDR1 MGHDK, CDR2 SYGVNS. With 4 bases removed from V and 1 base from J, the gap between germline ends came to 10 bases. CDR3 size: 14 residues. The CDR3 loop is CASSVYRFQETQYF. The CDR3 DNA reads as TGTGCCAGCAGTGTGTACAGATTCCAAGAGACCCAGTACTTC.

The V gene is TRBV29-1, the J gene TRBJ2-5, with 7 positions matching TRBD1. The CDR3 is made up of 13 amino acids. Germline lookup yields CDR1 SQVTM and CDR2 ANQGSEA. Losses at the gene ends were 7 bases for V and 0 bases for J; bases not matched to a gene: 5. This chain's CDR3 is CSATGTDQETQYF. In DNA form, the CDR3 reads TGCAGCGCCACCGGGACAGACCAAGAGACCCAGTACTTC.

The chain couples TRBV7-8 to TRBJ2-1; TRBD2 is a possible D gene (6 bases). Trimming cost V 0 bases and J 10 bases, with 19 bases left between them. The CDR3 extends over 16 amino acids. CDR1 is SGHVS, CDR2 FQNEAQ, per germline. The CDR3 region has the DNA TGTGCCAGCAGCTTAGCGGCCGGGGGTAGCGTACGGGAGCAGTTCTTC. It is translated as CASSLAAGGSVREQFF.

This chain links TRBV3-1 (or the pseudogene TRBV3-2) with TRBJ2-5; the match to TRBD2 covers 8 bases. Germline-derived CDR1 and CDR2 are LGHDT and YNNKEL (reference sequence). The CDR3 has 15 residues. V was pared by 6 bases and J by 4 bases, with 10 bases of the junction left unmatched. The DNA for the CDR3 is TGTGCCAGCAGTTCCGTTTCGGGGGGGGCAGAGACCCAGTACTTC. Protein product: CASSSVSGGAETQYF.

The chain employs TRBV28 and TRBJ1-5, with 7 positions matching TRBD1. Germline V gene sequence: CDR1 MDHEN, CDR2 SYDVKM. V dropped 6 bases and J dropped 0; count of bases not matched to a gene: 8. CDR3 size: 16 residues. The CDR3 sequence is CASSRRQGSSNQPQHF. The CDR3 DNA follows: TGTGCCAGCAGCCGTAGACAGGGAAGTAGCAATCAGCCCCAGCATTTT.

J is TRBJ2-7 and V is TRBV3-1 (or the pseudogene TRBV3-2); D remains ambiguous. The CDR3 runs to 11 residues. The germline CDR1 and CDR2 sequences are LGHDT and YNNKEL (reference sequence). Trimming removed 5 bases at V and 4 bases at J, with 6 bases between. The CDR3 DNA sequence: TGTGCCAGCAGCAGCCGGTACGAGCAGTACTTC. It translates to CASSSRYEQYF.

The J gene is TRBJ1-6, the V gene TRBV6-1; D is uncertain. Trimming removed 2 bases from V and 7 bases from J, with 6 bases in between. Germline CDR1 MNHNS, CDR2 SASEGT. The CDR3 is made up of 13 amino acids. The CDR3: CASSELQNSPLHF. Here the CDR3 DNA reads TGTGCCAGCAGTGAACTCCAGAATTCACCCCTCCACTTT.

V usage is TRBV5-1 and J usage is TRBJ1-2, with D possibly matching TRBD1 (6 bases). Trimming left V 7 bases short and J 0 bases short, with 13 bases between. The length of the CDR3 is 14 residues. In germline, CDR1 is SGHRS, CDR2 YFSETQ. CDR3 nucleotides: TGCGCCAGCTCCCGACAGGCCGCTAACTATGGCTACACCTTC. It encodes CASSRQAANYGYTF.

V usage is TRBV6-5 and J usage is TRBJ2-5; D might be TRBD1 (5 bases). The CDR3 is 12 amino acids. The V gene lost 8 bases and the J gene lost 1 base, with 8 bases spanning the gap. The germline gives CDR1 MNHEY, CDR2 SVGAGI. The CDR3 protein is CASEGVQETQYF. CDR3 coding DNA: TGTGCCAGCGAAGGGGTCCAAGAGACCCAGTACTTC.

V is TRBV9 and J is TRBJ2-2; TRBD1 aligns across 7 bases. J was trimmed by 2 bases and V by 6 bases; bases with no gene match: 7. The germline CDR1 and CDR2 sequences are SGDLS and YYNGEE. The CDR3 covers 15 residues. The CDR3 DNA follows: TGTGCCAGCACCCGGACAGGAATAAACACCGGGGAGCTGTTTTTT. Translation: CASTRTGINTGELFF.

This clone was detected only once. The chain joins TRBV6-1 to TRBJ1-5; D is ambiguous. Looked up from germline, CDR1 is MNHNS and CDR2 is SASEGT. V dropped 4 bases and J dropped 5 bases, with 18 bases sitting between them. The CDR3 is 16 residues long. The DNA of the CDR3 is TGTGCCAGCAGTGGAATCCCGACCAGGCCCTATCAGCCCCAGCATTTT. As protein: CASSGIPTRPYQPQHF.

The V and J genes are TRBV6-5 and TRBJ2-5, with D maybe TRBD2 (5 bases). The germline V gene has CDR1 MNHEY and CDR2 SVGAGI. The V gene lost 2 bases and the J gene lost 5 bases, with 18 bases spanning the gap. CDR3 size: 16 residues. CDR3 in amino acids: CASSYGFGVGDETQYF. The CDR3, as DNA: TGTGCCAGCAGTTACGGGTTCGGGGTGGGAGATGAGACCCAGTACTTC.

The chain combines TRBV9 with TRBJ1-1; D remains ambiguous. CDR1 SGDLS and CDR2 YYNGEE come from the germline V gene. The V end was cut by 4 bases, the J end by 1 base, with 11 bases between. The CDR3 is 14 residues long. As DNA, the CDR3 is TGTGCCAGCAGCCGCCAACTGTCGAACACTGAAGCTTTCTTT. Translated, it gives CASSRQLSNTEAFF. The whole variable domain, remainder taken from reference TRBV9 and TRBJ1-1, is DSGVTQTPKHLITATGQRVTLRCSPRSGDLSVYWYQQSLDQGLQFLIQYYNGEERAKGNILERFSAQQFPDLHSELNLSSLELGDSALYFCASSRQLSNTEAFFGQGTRLTVV.

The chain recombines TRBV12-3 or TRBV12-4 with TRBJ1-2, with a weak D call TRBD1 (5 bases). V was shortened by 3 bases and J by 4 bases, with 9 bases between the two germline ends. The CDR3 runs 13 residues. The CDR3 DNA reads as TGTGCCAGCAGTTTTGGGGCGCTCTATGGCTACACCTTC. It yields the protein CASSFGALYGYTF.

The chain is built from TRBV4-1 and TRBJ1-5, with a possible D match to TRBD1 (5 bases). This CDR3 has 13 amino acids. V was clipped by 5 bases and J by 1 base, with 6 bases between them. Germline CDR1 is MGHRA and CDR2 is YSYEKL. In nucleotides, the CDR3 is TGCGCCAGCAGCTGGACAAGCAATCAGCCCCAGCATTTT. Encoded protein: CASSWTSNQPQHF.

V usage is TRBV15 and J usage is TRBJ2-1; 8 bases fit TRBD2. The V segment lost 5 bases and the J segment 1 base; nucleotides outside the gene matches: 10. This CDR3 comprises 17 residues. Germline CDR1 LNHNV, CDR2 YYDKDF (reference sequence). This CDR3 is CATSSHGRGGSYNEQFF. In nucleotides, the CDR3 is TGTGCCACCAGCTCCCACGGCCGGGGGGGATCCTACAATGAGCAGTTCTTC.

This clone was recorded only once. Additional DNA sequences in this sample encode the identical CDR3. This chain uses TRBV19 with TRBJ1-5, with TRBD1 matching over 7 bases. With V trimmed by 3 bases and J by 2 bases, 4 bases remained unmatched. The germline CDR1 and CDR2 sequences are LNHDA and SQIVND (reference sequence). This CDR3 comprises 15 residues. In DNA form, the CDR3 reads TGTGCCAGTAGTATTGGGACAGTGGGCAATCAGCCCCAGCATTTT. Its protein product is CASSIGTVGNQPQHF.

The J gene is TRBJ2-7, the V gene TRBV9; weak D call: TRBD1 (5 bases). V lost 4 bases, J lost 0 bases, and 11 bases lay in between. This CDR3 region has 14 residues. Per the germline V gene, CDR1 is SGDLS and CDR2 is YYNGEE. This chain's CDR3 is CASSIGQGSYEQYF. The CDR3 DNA reads as TGTGCCAGCAGCATCGGCCAGGGCTCCTACGAGCAGTACTTC.

This rearrangement joins TRBV3-1 (or the pseudogene TRBV3-2) to TRBJ1-2; 7 bases are a match to TRBD1. CDR3 length: 14 amino acids. Germline lookup yields CDR1 LGHDT and CDR2 YNNKEL (reference sequence). Trimming cost V 6 bases and J 4 bases; bases outside gene matches: 8. The CDR3 loop reads CASRRTGVGYGYTF. CDR3 sequence (DNA): TGTGCCAGCAGGCGAACAGGGGTGGGCTATGGCTACACCTTC.

V usage is TRBV7-8 and J usage is TRBJ1-5, with TRBD1 identical over 7 bases. Germline values: CDR1 SGHVS, CDR2 FQNEAQ. The V gene end was trimmed by 1 base and the J gene end by 9 bases; junction bases not matched to a gene: 6. The CDR3 contains 14 residues. The CDR3 loop reads CASSLGQGAGPQHF. Written as DNA, the CDR3 is TGTGCCAGCAGCTTAGGACAGGGTGCCGGGCCCCAGCATTTT. Drawing the rest from reference TRBV7-8 and TRBJ1-5, the complete variable domain is GAGVSQSPRYKVAKRGQDVALRCDPISGHVSLFWYQQALGQGPEFLTYFQNEAQLDKSGLPSDRFFAERPEGSVSTLKIQRTQQEDSAVYLCASSLGQGAGPQHFGDGTRLSIL.

The V and J genes are TRBV6-5 and TRBJ1-2; the D gene is possibly TRBD1 (5 bases). Trimming removed 10 bases from V and 4 bases from J, with 13 bases in between. The germline CDR1 and CDR2 sequences are MNHEY and SVGAGI. The CDR3 has 12 amino acids. In nucleotides, the CDR3 is TGTGCCACCTCGACAGCCTTCTATGGCTACACCTTC. Amino acid sequence: CATSTAFYGYTF.

J is TRBJ2-1 and V is TRBV7-2; 15 bases line up with TRBD2. Germline loops: CDR1 SGHTA, CDR2 FQGNSA. J lost 6 bases, V lost 4 bases, and 1 base had no gene match. The CDR3 runs to 15 residues. In DNA, the CDR3 is TGTGCCAGCAGCTGGACTAGCGGGGGGGCCAATGAGCAGTTCTTC. This encodes CASSWTSGGANEQFF.

CDR3 residues: CASSSPGVRAYGYTF. CDR3 nucleotides: TGTGCCAGCAGTTCCCCCGGGGTGAGGGCCTATGGCTACACCTTC. The J gene is TRBJ1-2, the V gene TRBV6-6; D gene ambiguous. Germline V gives CDR1 MNHNY, CDR2 SVGAGI (reference sequence). V shed 4 bases and J shed 4 bases, with 16 bases lying between them. The length of the CDR3 is 15 residues.